One T cell receptor beta chain is described in this entry. A read error may account for a junction end that differs from germline. A modified ARM-PCR protocol with three rounds of nested PCR amplified TCRbeta. TCRdb called the multiplex PCR reads again in MiXCR, with one record for every CDR3 protein. The table lists some 100,000 distinct CDR3 sequences, 55% to 65% of them singletons. The data were taken from a study of tumor and adjacent non-tumor tissue in lung cancer. On the study more broadly: Each sample yielded a few million productive TCRbeta reads on average.

The template was RNA from unsorted bulk tissue. Distant lung tissue was collected more than 3 cm away from the tumor edge. The CDR3 length is 13 residues. The V gene's germline CDR1 is SQVTM and CDR2 ANQGSEA. What was sequenced was distant non-tumor lung tissue. The rearrangement joins TRBV29-1 to TRBJ2-7; D is ambiguous. The receptor was derived from a young man with non-small cell lung cancer. CDR3 in DNA: TGCAGCGTTCGACTGCGACAAGGTTACGGGCAGTACTTC. This gives the protein CSVRLRQGYGQYF.